This T cell receptor (beta chain) is from a study of tumor and adjacent non-tumor tissue in lung cancer (dated by TCRdb to about 2018). About the full investigation: Patients with adenocarcinoma (12), squamous cell carcinoma (2) and small cell lung cancer (1) were included in the cohort. The study compared bulk TCRbeta repertoires from lung tumor tissue and matched distant non-tumor lung tissue of about 16 lung cancer patients. A total of around 130,000,000 productive TCRbeta reads were generated by sequencing, corresponding to an average of approximately 4 million reads per sample. Ages among the roughly 15 patients ranged from about 31 to 85 years, there were about ten men and 5 women, and disease was at TNM stage I to III. For each patient, one tumor sample and one normal lung sample were taken, giving 25 to 30 paired specimens that underwent TCRbeta CDR3 sequencing. Beyond this particular receptor, the publication reports: Tumor tissue showed significantly greater TCR diversity (inverse Simpson) than normal lung tissue (about 400 vs 180, P = 0.0075, Mann-Whitney U test). TCR diversity was significantly higher in younger patients, and higher tumor TCR diversity was associated with shorter overall and disease-free survival. Because peripheral blood was not sequenced, the blood TCRbeta repertoires of the lung cancer patients in the study went unexamined. The top 100 clones accounted for a significantly larger cumulative portion of the repertoire in normal lung than in tumor tissue. Only about 15 patients were in the cohort, and the authors stated that larger samples and more detailed clinical data are needed. The sequencing platform is not named in the methods, and unique molecular identifiers are not mentioned.

Receptor amplification or capture employed multiplex PCR. The sequencer listed for this sample is Illumina HiSeq 2500. TCRbeta libraries were built by three rounds of nested PCR using primers (Table S4), following protocols modified from ARM-PCR. Before sequencing, PCR products in the 200-500 bp range were cut out of the gel and cleaned up using the QIAquick gel extraction kit. As for the authors' bioinformatics: Trimmomatic was used to clean the reads, FLASH merged the cleaned reads into complete CDR3 sequences, and MiTCR assigned the sequences to V(D)J germline segments. Clonal diversity was computed as the inverse Simpson's index with VDJtools. A read counted as productive if the sequence was in-frame and lacked a premature stop codon. TCRdb passed the public sequencing reads through fastp at Q25 and MiXCR, retaining productive beta sequences. Rows with one shared CDR3 protein collapse into an entry with the most common genes and DNA. The V and J calls and clone size come from TCRdb's table, not from the authors' own analysis. This sample comprises approximately 100,000 distinct CDR3 sequences, approximately 82% of them detected only once. Jointly, the top ten make up 37% of the sample.

This clonotype was counted a few times. Its antigen has not been determined. The junction and the germline gene differ at one end; a read error may be behind it. As encoded in the germline V gene (reference sequence), CDR1 is DFQATT while CDR2 is SNEGSKA. From cysteine to phenylalanine, the CDR3 is 16 amino acids long. Left in the record is the CDR3 DNA by itself, 48 bases read in frame from the first base. RNA was isolated from bulk, unsorted tissue, and RNA quality was assessed with a NanoDrop ND-1000 and an Agilent 2100. Newly diagnosed lung cancer patients without prior chemotherapy who had been admitted for thoracic surgery in China between August and November 2014 were enrolled as donors. Patients with previous radiotherapy or chemotherapy, or with another concurrent cancer, were excluded from the study. Surgical tissue pieces of about 1-2.3 cm3 were preserved in RNAlater solution and stored at -80 °C until use.

This TCR derives from a woman aged 55-69 years with non-small cell lung cancer. This chain is built from TRBV20-1 and TRBJ1-1, with no reliable assignment of the D segment. Source material: lung tumor tissue. For the CDR3, the sequence is CSARDASGGDNTKAFF. The nucleotide sequence is given as TGCAGTGCTAGAGATGCGTCAGGTGGGGATAACACTAAAGCTTTCTTT.